A selection of T cell receptor beta chains follows, all from one sample in a study of CD8+CD57+ T cells in acquired aplastic anemia. TCRdb redid the calling of the reads with MiXCR, one entry per CDR3 protein. The repertoire has some 150,000 distinct CDR3 sequences, about 50% of them found once; the top ten carry approximately 12%. The specimen sequenced was sorted CD4+, CD8+, or CD8+CD57+ T cells (not recorded which) from PBMCs. These receptors were collected from a human donor with aplastic anemia. Both conserved end residues are part of each CDR3. Fields, in order: V gene, clone size, D gene, CDR3 length, J gene, CDR3 protein, CDR3 DNA. A D gene is named only where the DNA matches it firmly. Not every row has a clone size; where given, it reads once, few, many or a size class.

V: TRBV7-9
size: -
D: -
length: 15
J: TRBJ2-7
CDR3: CASSKGGAQDYEQYF
DNA: TGTGCCAGCAGCAAAGGGGGAGCACAGGACTACGAGCAGTACTTC

V: TRBV27
size: few
D: TRBD1
length: 15
J: TRBJ1-1
CDR3: CASSASGQGSTEAFF
DNA: TGTGCCAGCAGTGCCTCGGGACAGGGGTCCACTGAAGCTTTCTTT

V: TRBV27
size: -
D: TRBD1
length: 14
J: TRBJ1-4
CDR3: CASSSTGGYEKLFF
DNA: TGTGCCAGCAGTTCGACAGGGGGCTATGAAAAACTGTTTTTT

V: TRBV19
size: -
D: -
length: 13
J: TRBJ1-1
CDR3: CASSISENTEAFF
DNA: TGTGCCAGTAGTATTTCTGAAAACACTGAAGCTTTCTTT

V: TRBV11-1
size: -
D: TRBD2
length: 17
J: TRBJ2-7
CDR3: CASSARLTSASSYEQYF
DNA: TGTGCCAGCAGTGCTAGACTGACTAGCGCGAGCTCCTACGAGCAGTACTTC

V: TRBV11-2
size: many
D: TRBD2
length: 16
J: TRBJ2-3
CDR3: CASSSRTSGGTDTQYF
DNA: TGTGCCAGCAGCTCCAGGACTAGCGGGGGGACAGATACGCAGTATTTT

V: TRBV2
size: once
D: -
length: 13
J: TRBJ1-5
CDR3: CASSDRDNQPQHF
DNA: TGTGCCAGCAGTGACAGGGATAATCAGCCCCAGCATTTT

V: TRBV29-1
size: -
D: -
length: 12
J: TRBJ2-1
CDR3: CSAGSDGREQFF
DNA: TGCAGCGCCGGGAGTGACGGCCGTGAGCAGTTCTTC

V: TRBV4-2
size: many
D: TRBD1
length: 14
J: TRBJ2-7
CDR3: CASSYPGTDYEQYF
DNA: TGTGCCAGCAGCTACCCCGGGACAGATTACGAGCAGTACTTC

V: TRBV24-1
size: -
D: -
length: 14
J: TRBJ1-5
CDR3: CATSGVGASRPQHF
DNA: TGTGCCACCAGTGGAGTAGGGGCCAGTCGGCCCCAGCATTTT

V: TRBV12-3/TRBV12-4
size: many
D: TRBD1
length: 15
J: TRBJ1-6
CDR3: CASSFGLGTGYPLHF
DNA: TGTGCCAGCAGTTTCGGGCTAGGGACAGGCTACCCCCTCCACTTT

V: TRBV15
size: few
D: -
length: 15
J: TRBJ2-3
CDR3: CATSRDIIATDTQYF
DNA: TGTGCCACCAGCAGAGATATTATCGCGACAGATACGCAGTATTTT

V: TRBV2
size: -
D: -
length: 14
J: TRBJ2-3
CDR3: CASSALARTDTQYF
DNA: TGTGCCAGCAGTGCGTTGGCCCGCACAGATACGCAGTATTTT

V: TRBV15
size: -
D: -
length: 16
J: TRBJ2-3
CDR3: CATSRDEASSTDTQYF
DNA: TGTGCCACCAGCAGAGATGAGGCCTCTAGCACAGATACGCAGTATTTT

V: TRBV15
size: -
D: -
length: 15
J: TRBJ2-1
CDR3: CATALGLGGINEQFF
DNA: TGTGCCACTGCCCTCGGCCTTGGGGGCATAAATGAGCAGTTCTTC

V: TRBV11-1
size: many
D: -
length: 17
J: TRBJ1-2
CDR3: CASSLLPPRLKGYGYTF
DNA: TGTGCCAGCAGCTTACTCCCCCCTCGCCTGAAGGGGTATGGCTACACCTTC

V: TRBV12-3/TRBV12-4
size: -
D: -
length: 15
J: TRBJ1-2
CDR3: CASSKTGTQNYGYTF
DNA: TGTGCCAGCAGCAAAACCGGGACACAGAACTATGGCTACACCTTC

V: TRBV25-1
size: many
D: TRBD1
length: 14
J: TRBJ2-1
CDR3: CASSTSTGGYEQFF
DNA: TGTGCCAGCAGTACATCAACAGGGGGCTATGAGCAGTTCTTC

V: TRBV19
size: -
D: -
length: 16
J: TRBJ1-5
CDR3: CASSTTTGCGNQPQHF
DNA: TGTGCCAGTAGTACCACTACAGGGTGCGGCAATCAGCCCCAGCATTTT

V: TRBV20-1
size: -
D: TRBD2
length: 13
J: TRBJ2-7
CDR3: CSARAGTSNEQYF
DNA: TGCAGTGCTAGAGCCGGGACTAGCAACGAGCAGTACTTC

V: TRBV4-3
size: -
D: -
length: 13
J: TRBJ1-1
CDR3: CASSLGGVAEALF
DNA: TGCGCCAGCAGCTTAGGGGGAGTCGCTGAAGCTCTCTTT

V: TRBV11-2
size: -
D: -
length: 14
J: TRBJ2-2
CDR3: CASSSQGFAGELFF
DNA: TGTGCCAGCAGCTCTCAGGGTTTCGCCGGGGAGCTGTTTTTT

V: TRBV19
size: once
D: -
length: 13
J: TRBJ1-5
CDR3: CASRQVSNQPQHF
DNA: TGTGCCAGCAGACAGGTTAGCAATCAGCCCCAGCATTTT